This T cell receptor beta chain came from a study of blood T cell repertoires in COVID-19. For the study at large: COVID-19 samples, acute and convalescent, were from the United States, Italy and Spain.

Sequenced by immunoSEQ multiplex PCR; TCRdb stores in-frame clones only, minus some. The sample contains some 120,000 clones, around nine tenths of which appear only once. The CDR3 is 14 residues long. The germline V gene encodes CDR1 MGHDK and CDR2 SYGVNS. Trimming took 3 bases from V and 9 from J, leaving 15 bases between them. The source material was peripheral blood. V usage is TRBV25-1 and J usage is TRBJ2-4; D gene ambiguous. The clonotype was recovered from a human donor with acute or convalescent COVID-19. The donor label of this sample is uncertain. The CDR3: CASSELSPIGIQYF. The CDR3 nucleotides are TGTGCCAGCAGTGAGTTGTCCCCAATCGGCATTCAGTACTTC.